This entry describes one TCR beta chain. From germline, CDR1 is SGHNT and CDR2 YENEEA. The CDR3 sequence is 14 residues long. The J segment lost 6 bases and the V segment lost 3 bases, leaving 3 bases of the junction unmatched. This sample is drawn from a study of blood T cell repertoires in COVID-19. Study-level information: The United States, Italy and Spain provided the acute and convalescent COVID-19 samples.

Per the authors' pipeline: From reference gene primer amplification, estimates of nucleated cell counts were derived. Generated by immunoSEQ multiplex PCR, the TCRdb table keeps only in-frame clones and is missing some. Clone size and the V and J calls come from that table; the DNA yielded D and trimming. The table shows a few hundred thousand clones, with 80% to 90% occurring only once. Adults between about 18 and 89 years of age took part from fewer than 30 US areas. The gene calls are TRBV11-3 and TRBJ2-1; 9 nucleotides line up with TRBD2. The receptor was isolated from a woman aged 50 to 65 who had been exposed to COVID-19. Sequences were obtained from PBMCs or T cells enriched from blood (not recorded which). The CDR3 region is CASSLGTSSNEQFF. CDR3 nucleotides: TGTGCCAGCAGCTTGGGGACTAGCAGCAATGAGCAGTTCTTC.